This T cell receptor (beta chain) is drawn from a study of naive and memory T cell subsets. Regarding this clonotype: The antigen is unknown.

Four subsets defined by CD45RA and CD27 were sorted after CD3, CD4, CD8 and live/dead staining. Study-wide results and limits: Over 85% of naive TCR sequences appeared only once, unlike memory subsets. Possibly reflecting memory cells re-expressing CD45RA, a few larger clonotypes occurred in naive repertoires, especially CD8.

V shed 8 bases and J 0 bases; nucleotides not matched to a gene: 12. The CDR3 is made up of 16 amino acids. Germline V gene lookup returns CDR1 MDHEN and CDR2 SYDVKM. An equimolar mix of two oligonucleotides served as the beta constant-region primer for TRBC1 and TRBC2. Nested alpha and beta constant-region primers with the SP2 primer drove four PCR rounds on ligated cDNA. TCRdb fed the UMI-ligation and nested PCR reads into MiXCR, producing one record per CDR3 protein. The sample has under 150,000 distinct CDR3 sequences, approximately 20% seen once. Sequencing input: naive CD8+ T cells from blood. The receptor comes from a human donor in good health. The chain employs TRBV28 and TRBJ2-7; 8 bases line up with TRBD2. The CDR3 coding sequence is TGTGCCAGCCGCACCGGGAGGGTTTTTAGCTCCTACGAGCAGTACTTC. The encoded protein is CASRTGRVFSSYEQYF.